Below, 29 T cell receptor beta chains from the same sample are listed, as sequenced in a study of cytomegalovirus exposure and HLA in healthy donors. It was with 60 Vbeta and 13 Jbeta primers that the PCR ran. Generated by immunoSEQ multiplex PCR, the TCRdb table keeps only in-frame clones and is missing some. In all, the sample yields 150,000 to 250,000 clones. Sequencing was carried out using PBMCs. Source of these receptors: a boy younger than 18 in good health and CMV-seronegative.

J is TRBJ2-3 and V is TRBV6-1; 10 nucleotides match TRBD2. Germline-derived CDR1 and CDR2 are MNHNS and SASEGT. The ends lost 4 bases at V and 5 bases at J; junction bases unmatched: 6. The CDR3 length is 15 residues. Written as DNA, the CDR3 is TGTGCCAGCAGTGGCCTAGCGGGGGTTATAGATACGCAGTATTTT. As protein: CASSGLAGVIDTQYF.

The V and J genes are TRBV28 and TRBJ1-6; D might be TRBD1 (5 bases). The CDR3 is 15 amino acids. Trimming removed 2 bases from V and 6 bases from J, with 11 bases in between. The germline gives CDR1 MDHEN, CDR2 SYDVKM. The CDR3, as DNA: TGTGCCAGCAGTTTAAAGGGGTATGGTAATTCACCCCTCCACTTT. Protein product: CASSLKGYGNSPLHF.

The CDR3 coding sequence is TGTGCCAGTAGTATCGGGGGACCCGGGAACTCCTACGAGCAGTACTTC. Its translation: CASSIGGPGNSYEQYF. The chain combines TRBV19 with TRBJ2-7; perhaps TRBD2 as D (6 bases). Germline CDR1 reads LNHDA; CDR2 reads SQIVND (reference sequence). Trimming removed 3 bases at V and 0 bases at J, with 15 bases between. This CDR3 region has 16 residues.

CDR3 in amino acids: CASSLYSMSGPLAGANVLTF. CDR3 nucleotides: TGTGCCAGCAGTTTATATAGTATGTCGGGTCCCCTTGCTGGGGCCAACGTCCTGACTTTC. The J gene is TRBJ2-6, the V gene TRBV27; D unresolved. Germline assignment: CDR1 MNHEY and CDR2 SMNVEV (reference sequence). The CDR3 has 20 amino acids. Trimming stripped 1 base from V and 2 bases from J, with 21 bases between.

The J gene is TRBJ2-1, the V gene TRBV7-6; 12 nucleotides line up with TRBD2. V shed 1 base and J 11 bases; nucleotides not matched to a gene: 6. Germline CDR1 reads SGHVS; CDR2 reads FNYEAQ. This CDR3 is built from 15 residues. The CDR3 reads CASSLGASGGGKQFF. The CDR3, as DNA: TGTGCCAGCAGCTTAGGGGCTAGCGGGGGGGGAAAGCAGTTCTTC.

The genes are TRBV2 and TRBJ1-2; D might be TRBD1 (6 bases). V shed 7 bases and J shed 7 bases, with 16 bases lying between them. CDR1 SNHLY and CDR2 FYNNEI come from the germline V gene. The CDR3 consists of 13 residues. CDR3 DNA: TGTGCCAGCAAGGAGGGGGGGGAGGCTGGCTACACCTTC. Encoded protein: CASKEGGEAGYTF. Full variable domain (outside the CDR3, taken from reference TRBV2 and TRBJ1-2): EPEVTQTPSHQVTQMGQEVILRCVPISNHLYFYWYRQILGQKVEFLVSFYNNEISEKSEIFDDQFSVERPDGSNFTLKIRSTKLEDSAMYFCASKEGGEAGYTFGSGTRLTVV.

The chain couples TRBV28 to TRBJ1-5; 9 positions match TRBD1. V shed 5 bases, J shed 6 bases, and the junction held 8 bases outside the gene matches. CDR1 and CDR2 (germline): MDHEN, SYDVKM. The CDR3 extends over 15 amino acids. CDR3 residues: CASSDGTGRFQPQHF. The CDR3 coding sequence is TGTGCCAGCAGTGACGGGACAGGGCGTTTTCAGCCCCAGCATTTT.

The chain carries TRBV7-9 and TRBJ2-1, with D tentatively TRBD1 (5 bases). Per the germline V gene, CDR1 is SEHNR and CDR2 is FQNEAQ (reference sequence). V lost 1 base and J lost 4, with 11 bases in between. CDR3 length: 15 amino acids. The CDR3 loop is CASSLGARQYNEQFF. The CDR3 nucleotides are TGTGCCAGCAGCTTAGGCGCGCGACAGTACAATGAGCAGTTCTTC.

The V gene is TRBV7-2, the J gene TRBJ2-2; TRBD2 agrees at 9 bases. The CDR3 runs 16 residues. Germline trimming cut 5 bases from V and 7 bases from J; bases unmatched to any gene: 11. Germline assignment: CDR1 SGHTA and CDR2 FQGNSA. CDR3 sequence (DNA): TGTGCCAGCAGCCACCGCGCTAGCGGGGTAGGCGGGGAGCTGTTTTTT. Amino acids: CASSHRASGVGGELFF.

The V call is TRBV27, the J call TRBJ1-2; no reliable D call. Germline CDR1 MNHEY, CDR2 SMNVEV (reference sequence). The CDR3 extends over 15 amino acids. With 2 bases removed from V and 5 bases from J, the gap between germline ends came to 15 bases. This CDR3 reads CASSLGVGQKYGYTF. The CDR3 coding sequence is TGTGCCAGCAGTTTAGGCGTTGGGCAGAAATATGGCTACACCTTC.

The gene calls are TRBV4-3 and TRBJ1-5, with D unresolved. The CDR3 is made up of 13 amino acids. V lost 4 bases and J lost 4, with 8 bases in between. Germline values: CDR1 LGHNA, CDR2 YSLEER. The CDR3 is CASSRNVNQPQHF. The CDR3 nucleotides read TGCGCCAGCAGCCGTAATGTGAATCAGCCCCAGCATTTT.

J is TRBJ2-7 and V is TRBV2, with a tentative D call TRBD2 (7 bases). The ends were cut back, 3 bases at V and 6 bases at J, with 12 bases in the middle. This CDR3 contains 13 residues. Germline V CDR1 and CDR2: SNHLY, FYNNEI. CDR3 DNA sequence: TGTGCCAGCAGTGATCGGGGGGCTGGCGAGCAGTACTTC. Its protein product is CASSDRGAGEQYF.

The chain is built from TRBV2 and TRBJ2-7; D is perhaps TRBD1 (6 bases). From germline, CDR1 is SNHLY and CDR2 FYNNEI. V lost 2 bases to trimming and J lost 3 bases, with 11 bases between them. This CDR3 comprises 14 residues. The CDR3 DNA reads TGTGCCAGCAGTGAAAGGGGGTCGATCTACGAGCAGTACTTC. Residues: CASSERGSIYEQYF.

J is TRBJ2-3 and V is TRBV29-1; 11 bases agree with TRBD1. Looked up from germline, CDR1 is SQVTM and CDR2 is ANQGSEA. The V gene end was trimmed by 5 bases and the J gene end by 4 bases; junction bases not matched to a gene: 5. This CDR3 spans 14 amino acids. The CDR3 bases are TGCAGCGTTCCTAGGACAGGGGGCGCAGATACGCAGTATTTT. Amino acids: CSVPRTGGADTQYF.

The V call is TRBV7-9, the J call TRBJ1-5; a possible D gene is TRBD1 (5 bases). CDR1 is SEHNR, CDR2 FQNEAQ, per germline (reference sequence). Deletions cut 0 bases from V and 5 bases from J, with 14 bases between. The CDR3 contains 16 residues. The CDR3 loop is CASSLASGGSYQPQHF. In nucleotides, the CDR3 is TGTGCCAGCAGCTTAGCCTCCGGGGGGTCTTATCAGCCCCAGCATTTT.

The gene calls are TRBV2 and TRBJ1-4; no definite D call. Germline CDR1 SNHLY, CDR2 FYNNEI. This CDR3 spans 14 amino acids. The V gene lost 7 bases and the J gene lost 8 bases, with 17 bases spanning the gap. CDR3 sequence reads: CASTGFTVSEKLFF. For the CDR3, the DNA is TGTGCCAGCACGGGGTTTACGGTATCGGAAAAACTGTTTTTT.

The chain links TRBV6-6 to TRBJ1-6; 10 bases fit TRBD1. The CDR3 is 14 residues long. V trimming: 6 bases; J trimming: 14 bases; junction bases outside the gene matches: 10. Germline loops: CDR1 MNHNY, CDR2 SVGAGI (reference sequence). The CDR3 sequence is CASSPGTGVLSLHF. In DNA form, the CDR3 reads TGTGCCAGCAGCCCCGGGACAGGGGTATTGTCCCTCCACTTT.

V is TRBV10-3 and J is TRBJ2-3, with TRBD2 matching 7 bases. V dropped 8 bases and J dropped 3; count of bases not matched to a gene: 8. This CDR3 spans 14 amino acids. Germline lookup yields CDR1 ENHRY and CDR2 SYGVKD. The CDR3 bases are TGTGCCATCTGGGGGGGGAGGGGTACAGATACGCAGTATTTT. Translation gives CAIWGGRGTDTQYF.

The chain combines TRBV19 with TRBJ2-3, with D possibly matching TRBD2 (6 bases). The CDR3 runs 13 residues. From germline, CDR1 is LNHDA and CDR2 SQIVND (reference sequence). The V end was cut by 3 bases, the J end by 6 bases, with 10 bases between. The CDR3 is CASSITGLDTQYF. The CDR3 nucleotides are TGTGCCAGTAGTATTACGGGACTGGATACGCAGTATTTT.

The chain is built from TRBV7-2 and TRBJ2-7; no reliable D call. This CDR3 has 13 residues. V was clipped by 4 bases and J by 3 bases, with 10 bases between them. Germline V gene sequence: CDR1 SGHTA, CDR2 FQGNSA. The CDR3 region is CASSSAVNYEQYF. For the CDR3, the DNA is TGTGCCAGCAGCTCTGCGGTGAACTACGAGCAGTACTTC.

This chain uses TRBV5-6 with TRBJ2-1; D might be TRBD1 (6 bases). Per the germline V gene, CDR1 is SGHDT and CDR2 is YYEEEE. The ends were cut back, 2 bases at V and 6 bases at J, with 9 bases in the middle. CDR3 length: 13 residues. CDR3 protein: CASSFPRGNEQFF. CDR3 DNA sequence: TGTGCCAGCAGCTTTCCCAGGGGCAATGAGCAGTTCTTC.

This rearrangement joins TRBV11-2 to TRBJ1-2; weak D call: TRBD1 (6 bases). V was trimmed by 1 base and J by 7 bases, leaving 16 bases between them. Per germline, CDR1 SGHAT and CDR2 FQNNGV. This CDR3 is built from 15 residues. CDR3 sequence: CASSLVSGAGGGYTF. In nucleotides, the CDR3 is TGTGCCAGCAGCTTAGTTTCAGGGGCAGGAGGTGGCTACACCTTC.

The gene calls are TRBV27 and TRBJ1-2, with a weak D call TRBD1 (6 bases). Germline V gene sequence: CDR1 MNHEY, CDR2 SMNVEV (reference sequence). V was cut by 8 bases and J by 7 bases, with 17 bases left in between. The CDR3 is 13 amino acids. CDR3 loop: CASRRDTSPGYTF. In nucleotides, the CDR3 is TGTGCCAGCCGACGGGACACCTCGCCTGGCTACACCTTC.

The chain combines TRBV5-1 with TRBJ2-7, with D unclear. Germline CDR1 SGHRS, CDR2 YFSETQ. This CDR3 is built from 12 residues. The V end lost 5 bases, the J end lost 5 bases, and 11 bases lay between the germline ends. Here the CDR3 reads CASSNTPHEQYF. CDR3 DNA sequence: TGCGCCAGCAGTAACACACCCCACGAGCAGTACTTC.

On this clone itself: A read error may produce the germline difference seen at one junction end. The J gene is TRBJ2-1, the V gene TRBV11-3; 15 bases match TRBD2. The CDR3 has 17 residues. The germline V gene has CDR1 SGHNT and CDR2 YENEEA. The CDR3 sequence: CDSSRGLAGGVVDEQFF. CDR3 bases: TGTGACAGCAGCCGGGGACTAGCGGGGGGCGTAGTGGATGAGCAGTTCTTC. The full variable domain, its missing parts supplied by reference TRBV11-3 and TRBJ2-1, is EAGVVQSPRYKIIEKKQPVAFWCNPISGHNTLYWYLQNLGQGPELLIRYENEEAVDDSQLPKDRFSAERLKGVDSTLKIQPAELGDSAVYLCDSSRGLAGGVVDEQFFGPGTRLTVL.

J is TRBJ2-7 and V is TRBV5-5, with D possibly being TRBD1 (7 bases). CDR1 SGHKS and CDR2 YYEKEE come from the germline V gene (reference sequence). This CDR3 spans 14 amino acids. Trimming took off 0 bases at V and 5 bases at J, with 12 bases between the two ends. The CDR3 DNA reads as TGTGCCAGCAGCTTGGACAGGGGAGGAGACGAGCAGTACTTC. This encodes CASSLDRGGDEQYF.

About this clone: An end of the junction differs from the germline gene, which may be a read error. The chain couples TRBV23-1 to TRBJ1-4; the D is unclear. TRBV23-1 is known as an ORF, though its function is uncertain. The CDR3 is 9 residues long. The DNA of the CDR3 is TGCGCCAGCGTCTTCGGGAAGTCTTTT. Encoded protein: CASVFGKSF.

The chain links TRBV2 to TRBJ2-1, with 9 bases matching TRBD2. This CDR3 region has 14 residues. Germline V gene lookup returns CDR1 SNHLY and CDR2 FYNNEI. V was pared by 10 bases and J by 7 bases, with 11 bases of the junction left unmatched. DNA of the CDR3: TGTGCCACTACGCGGGGGGGGGCCGAAAATGAGCAGTTCTTC. It encodes CATTRGGAENEQFF.

This chain uses TRBV7-9 with TRBJ1-1; TRBD1 aligns across 11 bases. CDR1 is SEHNR and CDR2 is FQNEAQ in the germline V gene (reference sequence). Losses at the gene ends were 4 bases for V and 1 base for J; bases not matched to a gene: 2. This CDR3 has 15 amino acids. The CDR3 loop is CASSSGQGANTEAFF. Written as DNA, the CDR3 is TGTGCCAGCAGCTCCGGACAGGGGGCGAACACTGAAGCTTTCTTT.